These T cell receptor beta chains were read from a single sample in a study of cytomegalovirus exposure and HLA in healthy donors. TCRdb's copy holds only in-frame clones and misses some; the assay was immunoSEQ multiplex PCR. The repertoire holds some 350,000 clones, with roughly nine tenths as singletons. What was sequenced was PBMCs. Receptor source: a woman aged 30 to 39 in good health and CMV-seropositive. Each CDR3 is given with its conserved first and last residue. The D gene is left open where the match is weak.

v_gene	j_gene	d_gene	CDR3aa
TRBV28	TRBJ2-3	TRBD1	CASSLDRVDTDTQYF
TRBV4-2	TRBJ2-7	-	CASSQEYEQYF
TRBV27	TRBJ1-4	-	CASIGGSGKLFF
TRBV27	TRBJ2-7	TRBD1	CASSLGAGTGTYEQYF
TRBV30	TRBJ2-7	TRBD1	CAYGTGGYEQYF
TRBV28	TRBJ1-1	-	CASREERRTEAFF
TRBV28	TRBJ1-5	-	CASSITPQPQHF
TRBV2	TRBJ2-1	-	CASSEAGYNEQFF
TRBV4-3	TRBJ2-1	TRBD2	CASSPGELAGAEQFF
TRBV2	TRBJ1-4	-	CASSEALGQTGATNEKLFF
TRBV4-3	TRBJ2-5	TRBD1	CASSQSTGTQETQYF
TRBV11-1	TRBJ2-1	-	CASSLSLWVGGEGEQFF
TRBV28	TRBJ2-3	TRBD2	CASSPGGSTDTQYF
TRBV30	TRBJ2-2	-	CAWSAHGSRTGELFF
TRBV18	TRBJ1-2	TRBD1	CASSPQQGASGYTF
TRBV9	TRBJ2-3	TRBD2	CASSPSGSTDTQYF
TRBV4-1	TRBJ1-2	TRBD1	CASSQVGQASYGYTF
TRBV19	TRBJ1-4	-	CASSMGQWEKLFF
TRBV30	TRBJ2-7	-	CAWSENREPYEQYF
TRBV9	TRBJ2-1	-	CASSVESGSASSYNEQFF
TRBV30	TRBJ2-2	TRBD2	CAWTRGTSGGSTGELFF
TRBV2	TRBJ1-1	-	CASRDARAASGAFF
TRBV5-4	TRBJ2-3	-	CASSLEATDTQYF
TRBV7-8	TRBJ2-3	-	CASRRGVSSDTQYF
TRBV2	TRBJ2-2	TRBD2	CASREVSGRAGGELFF
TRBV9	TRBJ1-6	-	CASSVGDNNNSPLHF
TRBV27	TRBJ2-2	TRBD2	CAITPTSGYNTGELFF
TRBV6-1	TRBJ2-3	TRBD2	CASSALAGSTDTQYF
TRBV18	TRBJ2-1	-	CASSPTGTVDYNEQFF
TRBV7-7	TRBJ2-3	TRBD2	CASSPTSVTDTQYF
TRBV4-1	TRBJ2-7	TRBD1	CASSPTGGSYEQYF
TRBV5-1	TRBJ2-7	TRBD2	CASSSSGGTYEQYF
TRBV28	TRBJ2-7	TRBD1	CASSYIRDQGVYEQYF
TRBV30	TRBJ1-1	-	CAWSRRKGPAFF
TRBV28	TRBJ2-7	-	CASSFSVYEQYF
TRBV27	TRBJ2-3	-	CASSLSSADTQYF
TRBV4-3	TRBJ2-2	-	CASSQEWSGGELFF
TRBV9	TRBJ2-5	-	CASSVRDQVAGQETQYF
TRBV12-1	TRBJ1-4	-	CASSLLTVGTRQGTNEKLFF
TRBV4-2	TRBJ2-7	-	CASSQDSGHGYEQYF
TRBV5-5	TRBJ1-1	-	CASSSDMNTEAFF
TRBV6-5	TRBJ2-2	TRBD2	CASSYTTSGGDVELFF
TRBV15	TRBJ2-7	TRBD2	CATSRGLAGVSYEQYF
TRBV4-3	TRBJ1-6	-	CASSQETGNSPLHF
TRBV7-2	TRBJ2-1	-	CASSLDRMSYNEQFF
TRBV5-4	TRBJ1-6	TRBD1	CASSRGQGAYNSPLHF
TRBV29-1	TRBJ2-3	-	CSVQGFGDTQYF
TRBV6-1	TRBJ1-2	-	CASSIKGRVGYTF
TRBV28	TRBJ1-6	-	CASQHLTGPNSPLHF
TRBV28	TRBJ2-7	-	CASSYQRRTHSYEQYF
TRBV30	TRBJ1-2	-	CAWSGTGTNYGYTF
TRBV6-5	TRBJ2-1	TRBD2	CASSYFIAGVQQFF
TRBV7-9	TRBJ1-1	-	CASSLARRFMQNEAFF
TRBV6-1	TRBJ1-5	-	CASSALTGDYQPQHF
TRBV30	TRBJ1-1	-	CAWTRDTNTEAFF
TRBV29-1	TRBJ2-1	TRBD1	CSVLPGTGNYNEQFF
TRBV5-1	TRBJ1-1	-	CASSLNRGNTEAFF
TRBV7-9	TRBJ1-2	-	CASSLKYGGYTF
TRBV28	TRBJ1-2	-	CASSSLGQQGFNYGYTF
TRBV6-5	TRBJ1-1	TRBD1	CASSYSTGGTEAFF